A single sample gave rise to the 27 T cell receptor beta chains below, sequenced in a study of cytomegalovirus exposure and HLA in healthy donors. The study ran its PCR with 60 Vbeta and 13 Jbeta primers. Libraries were prepared by immunoSEQ multiplex PCR; TCRdb keeps only in-frame clonotypes and omits some of them. The sample carries some 150,000 clones, more than 65% recorded once. The sequenced material came from PBMCs. Receptors were obtained from a woman in her forties or fifties in good health and CMV-seronegative.

The chain joins TRBV29-1 to TRBJ2-3; weak D call: TRBD2 (6 bases). Trimming shortened V by 7 bases and J by 0 bases, and 17 bases separated the two germline ends. The length of the CDR3 is 15 residues. CDR1 SQVTM and CDR2 ANQGSEA come from the germline V gene. As DNA, the CDR3 is TGCAGCGCCGCGGGACGGAGTTCCAGCACAGATACGCAGTATTTT. It translates to CSAAGRSSSTDTQYF.

This rearrangement joins TRBV9 to TRBJ2-5; D perhaps matches TRBD2 (5 bases). The CDR3 contains 14 residues. Trimming left V 0 bases short and J 1 base short, with 7 bases between. Per the germline V gene, CDR1 is SGDLS and CDR2 is YYNGEE. CDR3 in amino acids: CASSVGGLQETQYF. The CDR3 nucleotides read TGTGCCAGCAGCGTAGGCGGACTCCAAGAGACCCAGTACTTC.

This chain joins TRBV15 and TRBJ2-7; 9 nucleotides match TRBD2. Germline V gene data show CDR1 as LNHNV and CDR2 as YYDKDF (reference sequence). V gave up 0 bases and J gave up 2 bases; unmatched junction bases: 8. The CDR3 is 17 residues long. CDR3 nucleotides: TGTGCCACCAGCAGAGATATGGCTAGCGGGACCGCCTACGAGCAGTACTTC. Encoded protein: CATSRDMASGTAYEQYF.

The chain is built from TRBV11-2 and TRBJ2-3; no definite D call. Germline V gene sequence: CDR1 SGHAT, CDR2 FQNNGV. V was cut by 1 base and J by 1 base, with 12 bases left in between. This CDR3 has 16 residues. The CDR3 bases are TGTGCCAGCAGCTTAGTCCCCTCGAGTCGCACAGATACGCAGTATTTT. It yields the protein CASSLVPSSRTDTQYF.

This chain uses TRBV30 with TRBJ2-5, with TRBD2 identical over 7 bases. Germline CDR1 GTSNPN, CDR2 SVGIG (reference sequence). This CDR3 region has 17 residues. Trimming at V came to 2 bases and at J to 4 bases, leaving 16 bases not matched to a gene. In nucleotides, the CDR3 is TGTGCCTGGAGTCCCAACCTCAAGGCGGGAGCTAGAGAGACCCAGTACTTC. Translation gives CAWSPNLKAGARETQYF. Variable domain in full (rest from reference TRBV30 and TRBJ2-5): SQTIHQWPATLVQPVGSPLSLECTVEGTSNPNLYWYRQAAGRGLQLLFYSVGIGQISSEVPQNLSASRPQDRQFILSSKKLLLSDSGFYLCAWSPNLKAGARETQYFGPGTRLLVL.

The V gene is TRBV5-6, the J gene TRBJ2-7; TRBD1 matches at 8 bases. Germline V gives CDR1 SGHDT, CDR2 YYEEEE. Unmatched junction bases numbered 1, after V lost 4 bases and J lost 1 base. This CDR3 is 13 amino acids long. The CDR3 sequence is CASSRTGSYEQYF. DNA of the CDR3: TGTGCCAGCAGCCGGACAGGGTCCTACGAGCAGTACTTC.

The chain employs TRBV6-5 and TRBJ2-7, with 7 positions matching TRBD1. CDR3 length: 15 residues. The V gene's germline CDR1 is MNHEY and CDR2 SVGAGI. After removal of 6 bases from V and 2 bases from J, the junction contained 10 bases not matched to a gene. CDR3 sequence (DNA): TGTGCCAGCAGACCGGGACAGCTTGTCACCTACGAGCAGTACTTC. Translating gives CASRPGQLVTYEQYF.

The genes are TRBV6-5 and TRBJ1-2; D is perhaps TRBD1 (6 bases). Per germline, CDR1 MNHEY and CDR2 SVGAGI. Between the trimmed V and J ends, which lost 2 bases and 0 bases, there was a span of 13 bases. CDR3 size: 16 residues. The DNA of the CDR3 is TGTGCCAGCAGTTACATCAGGGGAGAATCTAACTATGGCTACACCTTC. Amino acid sequence: CASSYIRGESNYGYTF.

This chain connects TRBV4-3 to TRBJ2-7; 7 nucleotides agree with TRBD1. V shed 3 bases, J shed 5 bases, and the junction held 7 bases outside the gene matches. Germline V gene data show CDR1 as LGHNA and CDR2 as YSLEER. This CDR3 is built from 14 residues. CDR3 nucleotide sequence: TGCGCCAGCAGCCACCGGACAGGCGGCGACGAGCAGTACTTC. It specifies CASSHRTGGDEQYF.

The chain uses TRBV6-1 and TRBJ1-2, with D possibly TRBD1 on 5 matching bases. In germline, CDR1 is MNHNS, CDR2 SASEGT. The CDR3 has 14 amino acids. The germline V and J ends were trimmed by 4 bases and 3 bases, with 12 bases remaining between them. The CDR3 DNA reads TGTGCCAGCAGTGTGGCGCAGGGCGACTATGGCTACACCTTC. Translated: CASSVAQGDYGYTF.

This chain connects TRBV4-1 to TRBJ1-2; D is unresolved. From germline, CDR1 is MGHRA and CDR2 YSYEKL. The CDR3 is 14 residues long. Trimming stripped 4 bases from V and 4 bases from J, with 13 bases between. The DNA for the CDR3 is TGCGCCAGCAGCCTCCCCGGGGTGTTCTATGGCTACACCTTC. Amino acids: CASSLPGVFYGYTF.

This chain links TRBV7-2 with TRBJ1-2, with D maybe TRBD1 (5 bases). CDR1 is SGHTA, CDR2 FQGNSA, per germline. CDR3 size: 14 residues. With 5 bases removed from V and 8 bases from J, the gap between germline ends came to 18 bases. CDR3 amino acids: CASSTEPGAGGYTF. The CDR3 nucleotides read TGTGCCAGCAGCACTGAGCCTGGGGCTGGGGGCTACACCTTC.

The DNA for the CDR3 is TGTGCCTGGAGTACGAGGAGAGGGCAATCTGGAAACACCATATATTTT. Translating it yields CAWSTRRGQSGNTIYF. This chain connects TRBV30 to TRBJ1-3; D not resolved. Between the trimmed V and J ends, which lost 2 bases and 1 base, there was a span of 15 bases. CDR3 length: 16 amino acids. Germline CDR1 and CDR2: GTSNPN and SVGIG (reference sequence).

V usage is TRBV2 and J usage is TRBJ2-2; D is perhaps TRBD1 (5 bases). CDR1 is SNHLY and CDR2 is FYNNEI in the germline V gene. This CDR3 region has 14 residues. V lost 2 bases, J lost 2 bases, and 6 bases lay in between. CDR3 DNA: TGTGCCAGCAGTGAACAGGGAAACACCGGGGAGCTGTTTTTT. Amino acids: CASSEQGNTGELFF.

This rearrangement joins TRBV25-1 to TRBJ1-1; 8 bases align to TRBD1. Germline V gene sequence: CDR1 MGHDK, CDR2 SYGVNS. The length of the CDR3 is 15 residues. V lost 3 bases and J lost 4; bases outside the gene matches: 7. The CDR3 DNA reads as TGTGCCAGCAGTGACGGACAGGGTGGTGGCACTGAAGCTTTCTTT. Protein: CASSDGQGGGTEAFF.

This chain joins TRBV14 and TRBJ2-5; 9 nucleotides agree with TRBD2. J gave up 0 bases and V 4 bases, and 9 bases lay outside the gene matches. Germline loops: CDR1 SGHDN, CDR2 FVKESK. The CDR3 length is 17 residues. CDR3 bases: TGTGCCAGCAGCCCCCCCAGTAGCGGGAGATACCAAGAGACCCAGTACTTC. Translation gives CASSPPSSGRYQETQYF.

The rearrangement links TRBV9 to TRBJ2-1; D may be TRBD1 (5 bases). Germline V gene sequence: CDR1 SGDLS, CDR2 YYNGEE. The CDR3 runs to 18 residues. V lost 4 bases, J lost 0 bases, and 20 bases lay in between. CDR3 sequence: CASSQSWGGRSSYNEQFF. The CDR3 DNA reads as TGTGCCAGCAGCCAGAGCTGGGGCGGCCGAAGCTCCTACAATGAGCAGTTCTTC.

The chain links TRBV27 to TRBJ2-1, with 8 bases matching TRBD2. Germline CDR1 MNHEY, CDR2 SMNVEV (reference sequence). This CDR3 is 16 amino acids long. With 3 bases clipped from V and 3 bases from J, the junction kept 7 bases outside the gene matches. CDR3 sequence reads: CASSFGGGRNYNEQFF. CDR3 bases: TGTGCCAGCAGTTTCGGGGGGGGGCGGAACTACAATGAGCAGTTCTTC.

The chain is built from TRBV6-5 and TRBJ2-3, with 7 bases aligning to TRBD1. From germline, CDR1 is MNHEY and CDR2 SVGAGI. This CDR3 has 15 residues. With 6 bases clipped from V and 2 bases from J, the junction kept 8 bases outside the gene matches. Here the CDR3 DNA reads TGTGCCAGCAGGCTTAGGACAGGTCTCACAGATACGCAGTATTTT. Amino acids: CASRLRTGLTDTQYF.

This clone was seen a handful of times. The chain is built from TRBV6-1 and TRBJ2-1, with D unresolved. This CDR3 contains 13 residues. From germline, CDR1 is MNHNS and CDR2 SASEGT. Trimming cost V 6 bases and J 0 bases, with 6 bases left between them. As DNA, the CDR3 is TGTGCCAGCAGCCGGAGCTCCTACAATGAGCAGTTCTTC. Translated, it gives CASSRSSYNEQFF.

The V gene is TRBV29-1, the J gene TRBJ2-4; maybe TRBD1 (5 bases). CDR1 is SQVTM and CDR2 is ANQGSEA in the germline V gene. V gave up 2 bases and J gave up 9 bases, with 8 bases separating them. The CDR3 length is 11 residues. The CDR3 DNA sequence: TGCAGCGTTGAACAGGGTCCCATTCAGTACTTC. Translating gives CSVEQGPIQYF.

This chain connects TRBV2 to TRBJ2-7, with 9 positions matching TRBD1. The CDR3 has 14 amino acids. From germline, CDR1 is SNHLY and CDR2 FYNNEI. V gave up 7 bases and J gave up 3 bases; unmatched junction bases: 7. DNA of the CDR3: TGTGCCAGCAAACCGGACAGGGGACTCTACGAGCAGTACTTC. It translates to CASKPDRGLYEQYF.

The DNA for the CDR3 is TGTGCCACCAGCAGAGATATGGGCAGGGCCGGGGAAAAACTGTTTTTT. Protein sequence: CATSRDMGRAGEKLFF. The chain has TRBV15 and TRBJ1-4; TRBD1 is a possible D gene (5 bases). This CDR3 comprises 16 residues. The V gene's germline CDR1 is LNHNV and CDR2 YYDKDF (reference sequence). The V end was cut by 0 bases, the J end by 8 bases, with 16 bases between.

The rearrangement links TRBV15 to TRBJ2-7; 11 bases are a match to TRBD2. V dropped 1 base and J dropped 3; count of bases not matched to a gene: 8. The CDR3 is 17 residues long. Germline loops: CDR1 LNHNV, CDR2 YYDKDF (reference sequence). As DNA, the CDR3 is TGTGCCACCAGCAGAGCCGGGACTAGCGGAGCCCACTACGAGCAGTACTTC. Protein product: CATSRAGTSGAHYEQYF.

The chain recombines TRBV7-6 with TRBJ2-5; 7 bases match TRBD1. This CDR3 has 17 residues. V was pared by 5 bases and J by 2 bases, with 14 bases of the junction left unmatched. CDR1 and CDR2 (germline): SGHVS, FNYEAQ. CDR3 sequence: CASSHPRIGGLQETQYF. The CDR3 DNA reads as TGTGCCAGCAGCCATCCCCGGATAGGGGGCCTACAAGAGACCCAGTACTTC.

This rearrangement joins TRBV27 to TRBJ1-3; D unresolved. Germline CDR1 is MNHEY and CDR2 is SMNVEV (reference sequence). Trimming cost V 5 bases and J 4 bases, with 9 bases left between them. The CDR3 length is 13 residues. CDR3: CASSRLLGNTIYF. The CDR3, as DNA: TGTGCCAGCAGTCGTTTGTTGGGAAACACCATATATTTT.

The chain recombines TRBV7-2 with TRBJ2-3; D perhaps matches TRBD1 (5 bases). CDR3 length: 14 residues. Germline CDR1 reads SGHTA; CDR2 reads FQGNSA. V was clipped by 7 bases and J by 1 base, with 12 bases between them. The CDR3 spells CASTQGPGTDTQYF. In DNA, the CDR3 is TGTGCCAGCACCCAGGGTCCGGGCACAGATACGCAGTATTTT.